Sequencing of this T cell receptor beta chain was carried out in a study of CD8 T cells in Susac syndrome. Across the whole study: There were Susac syndrome patients who were therapy-naive at blood draw, others on corticosteroids, and others on intravenous immunoglobulin alone.

Random-hexamer reverse transcription was applied to roughly 0.45 to 1 ug RNA. Amplification of TCR beta CDR3 was carried out by immunoSEQ multiplex PCR, which covered 54 Vbeta and 13 Jbeta segments. MiXCR, run by TCRdb on the immunoSEQ multiplex PCR reads, gives a single entry per CDR3 protein. Of around 150,000 distinct CDR3 sequences listed, 95% are singletons. The TCR comes from a human donor with Susac syndrome. Sample: CD8+ T cells from PBMCs.

CDR3 sequence reads: CSVRGLAGGTQYF. The CDR3 nucleotides are TGCAGCGTCCGGGGACTAGCGGGAGGTACGCAGTATTTT. The chain has TRBV29-1 and TRBJ2-3, with 15 bases matching TRBD2. Trimming removed 6 bases from V and 8 bases from J; junction bases left unmatched: 3. The CDR3 is made up of 13 amino acids. The germline V gene has CDR1 SQVTM and CDR2 ANQGSEA.